This is a list of T cell receptor beta chains from one sample in a study of chronic HIV infection and antiretroviral therapy. Each CDR3 protein is one row after TCRdb ran MiXCR on the 5' RACE reads. The sample contains some 43,000 distinct CDR3 sequences, about a fifth of which appear only once. The sequenced sample was peripheral blood. These receptors originate from an adult who had HIV and had not received antiretroviral therapy, or was an uninfected healthy control (not recorded which). CDR3s include the opening cysteine and the closing phenylalanine or tryptophan. The D gene is left open where the match is weak. Expanded clones get a size class; other rows say once, few or many, or leave the size out.

d_gene: .; v_gene: TRBV5-1; abundance: few; j_gene: TRBJ1-2; CDR3nt: TGCGCCAGCAGCGGACAGAGCTATGGCTACACCTTC; CDR3aa: CASSGQSYGYTF
d_gene: TRBD1; v_gene: TRBV7-2; abundance: .; j_gene: TRBJ1-5; CDR3nt: TGTGCCAGCAGCTTAGTAGCGGGACAGAATCAGCCCCAGCATTTT; CDR3aa: CASSLVAGQNQPQHF
d_gene: .; v_gene: TRBV28; abundance: few; j_gene: TRBJ2-3; CDR3nt: TGTGCCAGCAGTCGACTGGAACAGGAGTGGGCAGATACGCAGTATTTT; CDR3aa: CASSRLEQEWADTQYF
d_gene: .; v_gene: TRBV6-1; abundance: few; j_gene: TRBJ1-5; CDR3nt: TGTGCCAGCAGTGAAGCTGTCCTCGCCCGCAATCAGCCCCAGCATTTT; CDR3aa: CASSEAVLARNQPQHF
d_gene: TRBD1; v_gene: TRBV28; abundance: .; j_gene: TRBJ1-5; CDR3nt: TGTGCCAGCAGTTCGGGACAGGGTGGCAATCAGCCCCAGCATTTT; CDR3aa: CASSSGQGGNQPQHF
d_gene: .; v_gene: TRBV3-1; abundance: few; j_gene: TRBJ2-1; CDR3nt: TGTGCCAGCAGACACTACGGGAGCCCCAATGAGCAGTTCTTC; CDR3aa: CASRHYGSPNEQFF
d_gene: TRBD1; v_gene: TRBV28; abundance: once; j_gene: TRBJ2-7; CDR3nt: TGTGCCAGCAGAGGACAGGGTGGGTACGAGCAGTACTTC; CDR3aa: CASRGQGGYEQYF
d_gene: .; v_gene: TRBV7-9; abundance: .; j_gene: TRBJ1-2; CDR3nt: TGTGCCAGCACTCCTAAGTCCAACAGGGCTTACTATGGCTACACCTTC; CDR3aa: CASTPKSNRAYYGYTF
d_gene: .; v_gene: TRBV28; abundance: few; j_gene: TRBJ1-5; CDR3nt: TGTGCCAGCAGTTTCCGGGGCTCGGGCAATCAGCCCCAGCATTTT; CDR3aa: CASSFRGSGNQPQHF
d_gene: TRBD2; v_gene: TRBV18; abundance: .; j_gene: TRBJ2-3; CDR3nt: TGTGCCAGCTCACCATCGGCGGGAGGCACAGATACGCAGTATTTT; CDR3aa: CASSPSAGGTDTQYF
d_gene: .; v_gene: TRBV2; abundance: few; j_gene: TRBJ1-4; CDR3nt: TGTGCCAGCAGTGGGACACATAATGAAAAACTGTTTTTT; CDR3aa: CASSGTHNEKLFF
d_gene: TRBD2; v_gene: TRBV5-1; abundance: few; j_gene: TRBJ2-1; CDR3nt: TGCGCCAGCAGCTTGGAAGGCCTAGCGGGAGACAATGAGCAGTTCTTC; CDR3aa: CASSLEGLAGDNEQFF
d_gene: .; v_gene: TRBV20-1; abundance: many; j_gene: TRBJ1-2; CDR3nt: TGCAGTGCTAGAGTGTCGGATAATGGCTACACCTTC; CDR3aa: CSARVSDNGYTF
d_gene: TRBD2; v_gene: TRBV4-1; abundance: .; j_gene: TRBJ2-1; CDR3nt: TGCGCCAGCAGCCAGGCTAGCGGGAGTGTCAATGAGCAGTTCTTC; CDR3aa: CASSQASGSVNEQFF
d_gene: .; v_gene: TRBV4-2; abundance: .; j_gene: TRBJ2-7; CDR3nt: TGTGCCAGCAGCCAAGGGGTAGCAAGCTACGAGCAGTACTTC; CDR3aa: CASSQGVASYEQYF
d_gene: .; v_gene: TRBV24-1; abundance: few; j_gene: TRBJ1-1; CDR3nt: TGTGCCACCAGTGATCCAACTGCTGGAGCTTTCTTT; CDR3aa: CATSDPTAGAFF
d_gene: .; v_gene: TRBV28; abundance: .; j_gene: TRBJ2-3; CDR3nt: TGTGCCAGCAGTTTAGGGAGGGGGACCACAGATACGCAGTATTTT; CDR3aa: CASSLGRGTTDTQYF
d_gene: .; v_gene: TRBV28; abundance: .; j_gene: TRBJ1-5; CDR3nt: TGTGCCAGCAATCCGAAGGGGGGTCAGCCCCAGCATTTT; CDR3aa: CASNPKGGQPQHF
d_gene: .; v_gene: TRBV29-1; abundance: few; j_gene: TRBJ1-4; CDR3nt: TGCAGCGTTTCTTCAGGTGAAAAACTGTTTTTT; CDR3aa: CSVSSGEKLFF
d_gene: .; v_gene: TRBV11-2; abundance: few; j_gene: TRBJ1-1; CDR3nt: TGTGCCAGCAGCTTAAACGGTAACACTGAAGCTTTCTTT; CDR3aa: CASSLNGNTEAFF
d_gene: TRBD1; v_gene: TRBV7-3; abundance: .; j_gene: TRBJ2-5; CDR3nt: TGTGCCAGCAGCTTAAAACGACAGGGGACCCAGTACTTC; CDR3aa: CASSLKRQGTQYF
d_gene: .; v_gene: TRBV4-1; abundance: few; j_gene: TRBJ1-3; CDR3nt: TGCGCCAGCAGCCAAGCCCTGTCACCTGGAAACACCATATATTTT; CDR3aa: CASSQALSPGNTIYF
d_gene: .; v_gene: TRBV28; abundance: .; j_gene: TRBJ1-4; CDR3nt: TGTGCCAGCAGTTTACGGGGCCACGAGGAAAAACCGTTTTTT; CDR3aa: CASSLRGHEEKPFF
d_gene: TRBD2; v_gene: TRBV20-1; abundance: .; j_gene: TRBJ2-1; CDR3nt: TGCAGTGCTAGATTGGGCGGGAGCCCCTACAATGAGCAGTTCTTC; CDR3aa: CSARLGGSPYNEQFF
d_gene: .; v_gene: TRBV4-1; abundance: .; j_gene: TRBJ2-6; CDR3nt: TGCGCCAGCAGCCGGACAGACTCTGGGGCCAACGTCCTGACTTTC; CDR3aa: CASSRTDSGANVLTF
d_gene: TRBD2; v_gene: TRBV20-1; abundance: many; j_gene: TRBJ2-4; CDR3nt: TGCAGTTCGGGAGGGGCCCCTAAAAACATTCAGTACTTC; CDR3aa: CSSGGAPKNIQYF
d_gene: TRBD1; v_gene: TRBV3-1; abundance: few; j_gene: TRBJ2-3; CDR3nt: TGTGCCAGCAGCCAAGATCTGGGACAGGGGACAGATACGCAGTATTTT; CDR3aa: CASSQDLGQGTDTQYF
d_gene: TRBD1; v_gene: TRBV6-6; abundance: few; j_gene: TRBJ2-1; CDR3nt: TGTGCCAGCAGTTACGTCGGGACAGGGTTGTTCGGTGAGCAGTTCTTC; CDR3aa: CASSYVGTGLFGEQFF
d_gene: .; v_gene: TRBV27; abundance: few; j_gene: TRBJ1-5; CDR3nt: TGTGCCAGCAGTTTATACCGGAATCAGCCCCAGCATTTT; CDR3aa: CASSLYRNQPQHF
d_gene: .; v_gene: TRBV29-1; abundance: .; j_gene: TRBJ1-1; CDR3nt: TGCAGCGTTGAAAGGGGGGATACTGAAGCTTTCTTT; CDR3aa: CSVERGDTEAFF
d_gene: .; v_gene: TRBV28; abundance: .; j_gene: TRBJ2-2; CDR3nt: TGTGCCAGCAGTTTCCCCCAGCGCGGGGCCGCCACCGGGGAGCTGTTTTTT; CDR3aa: CASSFPQRGAATGELFF
d_gene: TRBD2; v_gene: TRBV28; abundance: .; j_gene: TRBJ2-7; CDR3nt: TGTGCCAGCAAGGGGCCTAGCGGGGGTGCCTCCTACGAGCAGTACTTC; CDR3aa: CASKGPSGGASYEQYF
d_gene: .; v_gene: TRBV28; abundance: many; j_gene: TRBJ1-2; CDR3nt: TGTGCCAGCACCCCCGGGGGAAGGGCAAGTGGCTACACCTTC; CDR3aa: CASTPGGRASGYTF
d_gene: TRBD2; v_gene: TRBV18; abundance: .; j_gene: TRBJ2-1; CDR3nt: TGTGCCAGCTCACCTCTTTCCGGACTAGCAAATGATCCCAATGAGCAGTTCTTC; CDR3aa: CASSPLSGLANDPNEQFF
d_gene: TRBD2; v_gene: TRBV7-2; abundance: few; j_gene: TRBJ2-1; CDR3nt: TGTGCCAGCAGCCCTCTAGCGGGGGGGGGCAACAATGAGCAGTTCTTC; CDR3aa: CASSPLAGGGNNEQFF
d_gene: .; v_gene: TRBV11-1; abundance: .; j_gene: TRBJ2-2; CDR3nt: TGTGCCAGCAGCTTAGCGGGGGTCGCGAACACCGGGGAGCTGTTTTTT; CDR3aa: CASSLAGVANTGELFF
d_gene: TRBD1; v_gene: TRBV12-3/TRBV12-4; abundance: .; j_gene: TRBJ1-3; CDR3nt: TGTGCCAGCAGTCCCCGACAGGGGAGCGGAGGAAACACCATATATTTT; CDR3aa: CASSPRQGSGGNTIYF
d_gene: .; v_gene: TRBV28; abundance: few; j_gene: TRBJ2-1; CDR3nt: TGTGCCAGCAGTTTTGGTGTCGACAATGAGCAGTTCTTC; CDR3aa: CASSFGVDNEQFF
d_gene: .; v_gene: TRBV20-1; abundance: .; j_gene: TRBJ1-2; CDR3nt: TGCAGTGCTAGAAGGGCTGGGCTCACCTTC; CDR3aa: CSARRAGLTF
d_gene: .; v_gene: TRBV7-2; abundance: few; j_gene: TRBJ2-7; CDR3nt: TGTGCCAGCAGCTTGAACCGGGACGTCTACGAGCAGTACTTC; CDR3aa: CASSLNRDVYEQYF
d_gene: .; v_gene: TRBV5-1; abundance: few; j_gene: TRBJ2-1; CDR3nt: TGCGCCAGCGAAGCAGGGGCCTCCTACAATGAGCAGTTCTTC; CDR3aa: CASEAGASYNEQFF
d_gene: TRBD2; v_gene: TRBV28; abundance: few; j_gene: TRBJ2-3; CDR3nt: TGTGCCAGCAGTCTAGGACTAGCGAGGTATTTT; CDR3aa: CASSLGLARYF
d_gene: TRBD2; v_gene: TRBV9; abundance: .; j_gene: TRBJ2-2; CDR3nt: TGTGCCACTGAGGGACTAGCGGGCTCTTGGGACACCGGGGAGCTGTTTTTT; CDR3aa: CATEGLAGSWDTGELFF
d_gene: .; v_gene: TRBV5-1; abundance: .; j_gene: TRBJ1-4; CDR3nt: TGCGCCAGCAGTACGGATTCAACTAATGAAAAACTGTTTTTT; CDR3aa: CASSTDSTNEKLFF
d_gene: .; v_gene: TRBV4-1; abundance: .; j_gene: TRBJ2-3; CDR3nt: TGCGCCAGCAGACAGGGATTCACAGATACGCAGTATTTT; CDR3aa: CASRQGFTDTQYF
d_gene: .; v_gene: TRBV2; abundance: .; j_gene: TRBJ1-5; CDR3nt: TGTGCCAGCAGTGATGGGGCGGCTGTTCATCAGCCCCAGCATTTT; CDR3aa: CASSDGAAVHQPQHF
d_gene: .; v_gene: TRBV20-1; abundance: .; j_gene: TRBJ1-2; CDR3nt: TGCAGTGCTAGAGGAGGGAACTATGGCTACACCTTC; CDR3aa: CSARGGNYGYTF
d_gene: .; v_gene: TRBV5-1; abundance: .; j_gene: TRBJ2-2; CDR3nt: TGCGCCAGCAGCTTGGCCCCGGGGACCGACACCGGGGAGCTGTTTTTT; CDR3aa: CASSLAPGTDTGELFF
d_gene: .; v_gene: TRBV28; abundance: .; j_gene: TRBJ1-5; CDR3nt: TGTGCCAGCAGTTTACCTAGGGGGCCCCAGCATTTT; CDR3aa: CASSLPRGPQHF
d_gene: .; v_gene: TRBV28; abundance: .; j_gene: TRBJ2-3; CDR3nt: TGTGCCAGCAGTTACCAGGGCGCAAGCACAGATACGCAGTATTTT; CDR3aa: CASSYQGASTDTQYF